Each of the 15 T cell receptor beta chains below was sequenced from the same sample in a study of shared clonotypes between healthy human individuals. Using immunoSEQ multiplex PCR, the repertoire was profiled, and TCRdb retains in-frame clones only, with some absent. This table has 300,000 to 400,000 clones, roughly 70% appearing once. The sample taken for sequencing was memory CD4+ T cells sorted from blood. Subset specified: CD45RA-negative fraction. The receptor set was obtained from a man aged 25 to 40 in good health.

J is TRBJ2-5 and V is TRBV15; no definite D call. Germline assignment: CDR1 LNHNV and CDR2 YYDKDF (reference sequence). The CDR3 runs 13 residues. Trimming shortened V by 4 bases and J by 5 bases, and 11 bases separated the two germline ends. The CDR3 sequence: CATSIRLGETQYF. The CDR3 coding sequence is TGTGCCACCAGCATTCGACTTGGGGAGACCCAGTACTTC.

The genes are TRBV28 and TRBJ2-7; D possibly uses TRBD1 or TRBD2 (6 bases each). The CDR3 is 14 amino acids. V was clipped by 2 bases and J by 4 bases, with 12 bases between them. Germline CDR1 is MDHEN and CDR2 is SYDVKM. The CDR3 region has the DNA TGTGCCAGCAGTTTACTAGGGGGACTTTACGAGCAGTACTTC. Protein: CASSLLGGLYEQYF.

This clone was counted between two and nine times. Other DNA sequences in the same sample also yield this CDR3. The J gene is TRBJ2-1, the V gene TRBV29-1; D unresolved. The V end was cut by 6 bases, the J end by 5 bases, with 5 bases between. The CDR3 covers 10 residues. Per germline, CDR1 SQVTM and CDR2 ANQGSEA. The DNA for the CDR3 is TGCAGCGTGGCCAACAATGAGCAGTTCTTC. It is translated as CSVANNEQFF.

This clone was found a few times. The gene calls are TRBV6-6 and TRBJ2-5; 9 nucleotides match TRBD2. The J segment lost 1 base and the V segment lost 2 bases, leaving 2 bases of the junction unmatched. The CDR3 loop spans 15 amino acids. Germline V lookup: CDR1 MNHNY, CDR2 SVGAGI (reference sequence). This CDR3 reads CASSYAGGFQETQYF. In nucleotides, the CDR3 is TGTGCCAGCAGTTACGCGGGAGGGTTCCAAGAGACCCAGTACTTC.

V and J are TRBV7-6 and TRBJ1-4, with TRBD1 identical over 11 bases. After removal of 5 bases from V and 0 bases from J, the junction contained 5 bases not matched to a gene. The germline V gene encodes CDR1 SGHVS and CDR2 FNYEAQ. CDR3 size: 17 residues. Written as DNA, the CDR3 is TGTGCCAGCAGCACAGGACAGGGGGCTGCAACTAATGAAAAACTGTTTTTT. Protein: CASSTGQGAATNEKLFF.

The V call is TRBV28, the J call TRBJ1-4; the D gene is possibly TRBD1 (6 bases). V was pared by 11 bases and J by 8 bases, with 18 bases between. The CDR3 length is 13 residues. Germline V gene sequence: CDR1 MDHEN, CDR2 SYDVKM. CDR3 amino acids: CASRNRVREKLFF. Written as DNA, the CDR3 is TGTGCCTCTCGCAACAGGGTGAGAGAAAAACTGTTTTTT.

The V call is TRBV19, the J call TRBJ1-5; 7 positions match TRBD1. This CDR3 has 13 residues. Trimming cost V 10 bases and J 3 bases; bases outside gene matches: 6. Germline V gives CDR1 LNHDA, CDR2 SQIVND (reference sequence). For the CDR3, the DNA is TGTGCCACCCAGACAGGGCTCAATCAGCCCCAGCATTTT. Its protein is CATQTGLNQPQHF. The complete variable domain, with remaining parts taken from reference TRBV19 and TRBJ1-5, reads DGGITQSPKYLFRKEGQNVTLSCEQNLNHDAMYWYRQDPGQGLRLIYYSQIVNDFQKGDIAEGYSVSREKKESFPLTVTSAQKNPTAFYLCATQTGLNQPQHFGDGTRLSIL.

This clone was picked up a small number of times. The chain has TRBV6-1 and TRBJ1-5; D gene unclear. CDR1 and CDR2 from the germline V gene are MNHNS and SASEGT. Trimming took off 7 bases at V and 0 bases at J, with 4 bases between the two ends. The CDR3 contains 12 residues. This chain's CDR3 is CASTGSNQPQHF. CDR3 DNA sequence: TGTGCCAGCACGGGTAGCAATCAGCCCCAGCATTTT.

About this clone itself: Possible read error: a much larger clone is one base away. The rearrangement joins TRBV30 to TRBJ1-4; D gene uncertain. The CDR3 covers 12 residues. CDR1 and CDR2 (germline): GTSNPN, SVGIG (reference sequence). The CDR3 DNA follows: TGTGTCGCCGGACTGCTGAATGAAAAACTGTTTTTT. Its translation is CVAGLLNEKLFF.

V and J are TRBV7-2 and TRBJ2-3; TRBD1 matches at 7 bases. Germline-derived CDR1 and CDR2 are SGHTA and FQGNSA. J gave up 2 bases and V 5 bases, and 7 bases lay outside the gene matches. CDR3 length: 15 amino acids. The CDR3 here is CASSLRGQNTDTQYF. The CDR3 nucleotides read TGTGCCAGCAGCCTCCGGGGACAGAACACAGATACGCAGTATTTT.

The chain recombines TRBV5-1 with TRBJ1-1; possibly TRBD1 for D (6 bases). The CDR3 totals 16 residues. Trimming took off 1 base at V and 4 bases at J, with 17 bases between the two ends. The germline gives CDR1 SGHRS, CDR2 YFSETQ. The CDR3 region is CASSLYGGKGSTEAFF. DNA of the CDR3: TGCGCCAGCAGCTTGTATGGGGGCAAGGGCTCCACTGAAGCTTTCTTT.

The chain carries TRBV5-1 and TRBJ2-6; D is unresolved. The CDR3 is 16 amino acids. The germline V gene has CDR1 SGHRS and CDR2 YFSETQ. Trimming shortened V by 0 bases and J by 4 bases, and 11 bases separated the two germline ends. The CDR3 DNA reads as TGCGCCAGCAGCTTGGGGCCCGGCGTGGGGGCCAACGTCCTGACTTTC. Protein: CASSLGPGVGANVLTF.

The chain has TRBV6-1 and TRBJ2-2; perhaps TRBD2 as D (7 bases). Germline CDR1 reads MNHNS; CDR2 reads SASEGT. The length of the CDR3 is 17 residues. Between the trimmed V and J ends, which lost 2 bases and 14 bases, there was a span of 27 bases. The CDR3: CASSELGGGDYDGRLFF. The CDR3 DNA reads as TGTGCCAGCAGTGAACTAGGGGGGGGTGATTATGACGGTAGACTGTTTTTT.

The CDR3 spells CASSVELAGAGNTIYF. DNA of the CDR3: TGTGCCAGCAGCGTAGAATTGGCAGGAGCTGGAAACACCATATATTTT. This chain uses TRBV9 with TRBJ1-3; D not certain. The V and J ends lost 0 bases and 2 bases respectively, with 12 bases between them. There are 16 residues in the CDR3. Germline loops: CDR1 SGDLS, CDR2 YYNGEE. Supplemented by reference TRBV9 and TRBJ1-3, the full variable domain reads DSGVTQTPKHLITATGQRVTLRCSPRSGDLSVYWYQQSLDQGLQFLIQYYNGEERAKGNILERFSAQQFPDLHSELNLSSLELGDSALYFCASSVELAGAGNTIYFGEGSWLTVV.

The chain is built from TRBV4-1 and TRBJ2-1; the D gene is possibly TRBD2 (6 bases). The CDR3 loop spans 20 amino acids. Germline assignment: CDR1 MGHRA and CDR2 YSYEKL. V was cut by 1 base and J by 3 bases, with 25 bases left in between. In DNA form, the CDR3 reads TGCGCCAGCAGCCAAGGTCTCCTTTCTGTTCCGGCGGGGCACTACAATGAGCAGTTCTTC. It translates to CASSQGLLSVPAGHYNEQFF.